This TCR beta chain was sequenced in a study of identifying expanded T cells in peripheral blood. The protocol was immunoSEQ multiplex PCR, while the TCRdb copy is restricted to in-frame clones and leaves out a portion. The sample consists of about 100,000 clones, around 89% of them appearing once. General study findings and limits: Over around two and four weeks, about 15 and 19 clones changed, versus around 1.1 between replicates. Variance in clone template counts between roughly two-week samples significantly increased with total template count across all healthy donors.

The ends were cut back, 4 bases at V and 1 base at J, with 14 bases in the middle. Germline V gene sequence: CDR1 SQVTM, CDR2 ANQGSEA. The CDR3 spans 14 residues. To note about this clone: What it binds is unknown.

During the collection period, no donor immune events like infections were recorded. The chain uses TRBV29-1 and TRBJ2-7; a possible D gene is TRBD1 (6 bases). The material sequenced was blood. The sequence was obtained from a person aged 18 to 75 in good health. The CDR3 reads CSVGGVTGSYEQYF. The CDR3 DNA follows: TGCAGCGTTGGAGGGGTTACAGGGTCCTACGAGCAGTACTTC.